What follows are 18 T cell receptor beta chains derived from one specimen sequenced in a study of cytomegalovirus exposure and HLA in healthy donors. This table comes from immunoSEQ multiplex PCR, and its TCRdb copy is limited to in-frame clones, with some not included. The data contain 200,000 to 250,000 clones, roughly 84% of them singletons. The material sequenced was PBMCs. The receptors were sampled from a woman aged 18-35 years in good health and CMV-seropositive.

CDR3 loop: CSAYRGLTGELFF. In DNA form, the CDR3 reads TGCAGCGCGTACAGGGGGCTTACCGGGGAGCTGTTTTTT. This chain uses TRBV29-1 with TRBJ2-2, with 9 bases fitting TRBD1. Looked up from germline, CDR1 is SQVTM and CDR2 is ANQGSEA. The CDR3 extends over 13 amino acids. V trimming: 7 bases; J trimming: 5 bases; junction bases outside the gene matches: 5.

This rearrangement joins TRBV30 to TRBJ1-5, with D tentatively TRBD1 (6 bases). The germline V and J ends were trimmed by 1 base and 1 base, with 11 bases remaining between them. The CDR3 has 15 residues. The germline V gene has CDR1 GTSNPN and CDR2 SVGIG (reference sequence). CDR3 DNA: TGTGCCTGGAGTGCAGGGGCCACGAGCAATCAGCCCCAGCATTTT. Its translation is CAWSAGATSNQPQHF. Full variable domain (missing parts from reference TRBV30 and TRBJ1-5): SQTIHQWPATLVQPVGSPLSLECTVEGTSNPNLYWYRQAAGRGLQLLFYSVGIGQISSEVPQNLSASRPQDRQFILSSKKLLLSDSGFYLCAWSAGATSNQPQHFGDGTRLSIL.

Comment on this clone: Other DNA sequences within the sample encode an identical CDR3. This sequence joins TRBV19 and TRBJ1-1; the D is unclear. The CDR3 is 12 amino acids. V lost 4 bases, J lost 8 bases, and 11 bases lay in between. Germline V CDR1 and CDR2: LNHDA, SQIVND (reference sequence). In DNA form, the CDR3 reads TGTGCCAGTAGTAGGGAGAGGACCGAAGCTTTCTTT. This sequence encodes CASSRERTEAFF.

V usage is TRBV5-6 and J usage is TRBJ1-2; D unresolved. The CDR3 runs 13 residues. CDR1 and CDR2 (germline): SGHDT, YYEEEE. V lost 0 bases and J 5 bases, leaving 8 bases between the germline ends. The CDR3 reads CASSLAVQYGYTF. The CDR3 DNA reads as TGTGCCAGCAGCTTGGCCGTACAATATGGCTACACCTTC.

V usage is TRBV4-1 and J usage is TRBJ2-7; weak D call: TRBD1 (5 bases). The CDR3 consists of 15 residues. The germline gives CDR1 MGHRA, CDR2 YSYEKL. The germline V and J ends were trimmed by 4 bases and 5 bases, with 18 bases remaining between them. The CDR3 loop reads CASSPVGLGLHEQYF. The CDR3 DNA reads TGCGCCAGCAGCCCTGTGGGGCTAGGGCTCCACGAGCAGTACTTC.

This chain uses TRBV6-1 with TRBJ2-7, with D perhaps matching TRBD2 (5 bases). The CDR3 sequence is 13 residues long. The V and J ends lost 3 bases and 4 bases respectively, with 10 bases between them. The germline V gene has CDR1 MNHNS and CDR2 SASEGT. This chain's CDR3 is CASSEEAWYEQYF. DNA for the CDR3: TGTGCCAGCAGTGAGGAGGCCTGGTACGAGCAGTACTTC.

The chain carries TRBV27 and TRBJ2-5; D is possibly TRBD2 (6 bases). This CDR3 spans 17 amino acids. Between the trimmed V and J ends, which lost 2 bases and 5 bases, there was a span of 21 bases. Germline V lookup: CDR1 MNHEY, CDR2 SMNVEV (reference sequence). CDR3 coding DNA: TGTGCCAGCAGTTTAGGGGGAGGCAGGGTTCCTTGGGAGACCCAGTACTTC. Protein product: CASSLGGGRVPWETQYF.

The V and J genes are TRBV28 and TRBJ2-2; D remains unclear. The CDR3 covers 11 residues. The V gene's germline CDR1 is MDHEN and CDR2 SYDVKM. Trimming removed 2 bases at V and 8 bases at J, with 3 bases between. The CDR3 is CASSLTGELFF. The CDR3 region has the DNA TGTGCCAGCAGTTTAACTGGGGAGCTGTTTTTT.

The J gene is TRBJ1-1, the V gene TRBV29-1, with D possibly being TRBD1 (5 bases). V was trimmed by 8 bases and J by 1 base, leaving 23 bases between them. CDR1 SQVTM and CDR2 ANQGSEA come from the germline V gene. CDR3 length equals 16 residues. The CDR3 spells CSFSWEGLPENTEAFF. In nucleotides, the CDR3 is TGCAGCTTCAGTTGGGAGGGGCTTCCGGAGAACACTGAAGCTTTCTTT. The entire variable domain, with the rest obtained from reference TRBV29-1 and TRBJ1-1, is as follows: SAVISQKPSRDICQRGTSLTIQCQVDSQVTMMFWYRQQPGQSLTLIATANQGSEATYESGFVIDKFPISRPNLTFSTLTVSNMSPEDSSIYLCSFSWEGLPENTEAFFGQGTRLTVV.

The chain joins TRBV7-2 to TRBJ2-5; 11 positions agree with TRBD2. The V gene's germline CDR1 is SGHTA and CDR2 FQGNSA. Trimming cost V 3 bases and J 5 bases; bases outside gene matches: 8. The CDR3 length is 16 residues. CDR3 DNA sequence: TGTGCCAGCAGCTTCCGACTAGCGGGGAGGTGGGAGACCCAGTACTTC. Protein: CASSFRLAGRWETQYF.

CDR3 loop: CASSIPGGGYQPQHF. DNA for the CDR3: TGTGCCAGTAGTATTCCTGGAGGCGGTTATCAGCCCCAGCATTTT. The chain has TRBV19 and TRBJ1-5; unclear D gene. The V gene lost 3 bases and the J gene lost 5 bases, with 14 bases spanning the gap. From germline, CDR1 is LNHDA and CDR2 SQIVND (reference sequence). The CDR3 length is 15 residues.

This clone was seen only once. The genes are TRBV6-1 and TRBJ2-5; D possibly corresponds to TRBD2 (6 bases). V was pared by 7 bases and J by 3 bases, with 15 bases between. CDR1 MNHNS and CDR2 SASEGT come from the germline V gene. CDR3 length: 14 residues. The chain's CDR3 is CASTPMAGKETQYF. The CDR3 region has the DNA TGTGCCAGCACCCCGATGGCGGGAAAAGAGACCCAGTACTTC.

The count of this clone is one. This chain links TRBV28 with TRBJ1-2, with TRBD1 matching over 7 bases. The CDR3 is made up of 14 amino acids. Germline CDR1 is MDHEN and CDR2 is SYDVKM. V lost 4 bases and J lost 3; bases outside the gene matches: 5. CDR3 amino acids: CASSSRQGHYGYTF. CDR3 DNA sequence: TGTGCCAGCAGTTCGAGACAGGGACACTATGGCTACACCTTC.

This chain uses TRBV30 with TRBJ2-1, with TRBD2 identical over 9 bases. CDR1 and CDR2 from the germline V gene are GTSNPN and SVGIG (reference sequence). This CDR3 has 13 amino acids. Germline trimming cut 2 bases from V and 10 bases from J; bases unmatched to any gene: 6. DNA for the CDR3: TGTGCCTGGAGTCCCGGACTAGCGCTCGAGCAGTTCTTC. Translation: CAWSPGLALEQFF.

This clone was observed once. The chain carries TRBV18 and TRBJ1-2, with 8 bases identical to TRBD1. The CDR3 covers 17 residues. In germline, CDR1 is KGHSH, CDR2 LQKENI. J was trimmed by 6 bases and V by 0 bases; bases with no gene match: 12. This CDR3 is CASSPPGSRQGIHGYTF. As DNA, the CDR3 is TGTGCCAGCTCACCACCAGGTTCGAGACAGGGGATACATGGCTACACCTTC.

V usage is TRBV2 and J usage is TRBJ2-7; D is perhaps TRBD2 (6 bases). CDR1 is SNHLY, CDR2 FYNNEI, per germline. Trimming stripped 6 bases from V and 6 bases from J, with 9 bases between. The CDR3 length is 11 residues. As DNA, the CDR3 is TGTGCCAGCAGCGGGAGCGGCGAGCAGTACTTC. This encodes CASSGSGEQYF.

This clone appeared once. The chain joins TRBV9 to TRBJ2-1, with 7 bases fitting TRBD2. J was trimmed by 8 bases and V by 3 bases; bases with no gene match: 11. There are 15 residues in the CDR3. The V gene's germline CDR1 is SGDLS and CDR2 YYNGEE. This CDR3 is CASSDSGLGVDEQFF. In DNA form, the CDR3 reads TGTGCCAGCAGCGACTCCGGACTAGGGGTTGATGAGCAGTTCTTC.

J is TRBJ1-5 and V is TRBV12-5; TRBD1 is a possible D gene (6 bases). The CDR3 spans 16 residues. V lost 7 bases and J lost 5, with 21 bases in between. Germline CDR1 is LGHNT and CDR2 is FRNRAP. In DNA, the CDR3 is TGTGCTAGTGCCCCGGGGCAGGGACAAAACTATCAGCCCCAGCATTTT. Translating it yields CASAPGQGQNYQPQHF.